Presented here are 2 T cell receptor beta chains from one specimen sequenced in a study of blood T cell repertoires in COVID-19. Assay: immunoSEQ multiplex PCR; the TCRdb copy retains only in-frame clones and omits some. The sample has more than 70,000 clones, approximately 86% seen once. Sequenced sample: peripheral blood. The receptors shown here come from an older man with active or convalescent COVID-19.

J is TRBJ1-1 and V is TRBV5-1; 8 bases map to TRBD1. V gave up 3 bases and J gave up 1 base; unmatched junction bases: 8. This CDR3 is built from 16 residues. CDR1 and CDR2 (germline): SGHRS, YFSETQ. As DNA, the CDR3 is TGCGCCAGCAGCTCGAGAACAGGGGGGTCGAACACTGAAGCTTTCTTT. Translated: CASSSRTGGSNTEAFF.

This clone was recorded a few times. V is TRBV10-3 and J is TRBJ1-2; 7 bases are a match to TRBD1. In germline, CDR1 is ENHRY, CDR2 SYGVKD. Trimming removed 4 bases from V and 5 bases from J; junction bases left unmatched: 13. CDR3 length: 16 amino acids. The CDR3 protein is CAISGGTVGGIYGYTF. For the CDR3, the DNA is TGTGCCATCAGTGGGGGGACAGTAGGAGGGATATATGGCTACACCTTC.